The 31 T cell receptor beta chains below all came from one sample that was sequenced in a study of PD-1 and CTLA-4 blockade in melanoma (dated by TCRdb to the early 2020s). The library was made by the immunoSEQ multiplex PCR assay. TCRdb obtained this table from immuneACCESS and retained in-frame rearrangements with V and J assigned. These tables miss some clones; where compared with another copy, unresolved V genes account for less than half of the shortfall, and the remainder is unexplained. Within this sample are some 15,000 clones, with around 70% of them counted one time only. The ten largest account for roughly 15% of the sample. Sequencing used CD8+ T cells from peripheral blood, obtained before anti-PD-1 treatment. The receptors were gathered from a human donor with melanoma.

V and J are TRBV19 and TRBJ1-3; a possible D gene is TRBD1 (6 bases). V was shortened by 6 bases and J by 3 bases, with 18 bases between the two germline ends. Germline CDR1 reads LNHDA; CDR2 reads SQIVND (reference sequence). The CDR3 has 16 amino acids. The CDR3: CASSPSQGFYGNTIYF. DNA for the CDR3: TGTGCCAGTAGCCCTTCACAGGGCTTTTATGGAAACACCATATATTTT.

This clone has just a few counts. The chain combines TRBV24-1 with TRBJ1-1; D uncertain. CDR1 is KGHDR, CDR2 SFDVKD, per germline. Trimming pared 5 bases from V and 4 bases from J, leaving 25 bases between. The CDR3 extends over 18 amino acids. The CDR3, as DNA: TGTGCCACCAGTGTGGTTCCGATTATGGCGGTCCGAGGCACTGAAGCTTTCTTT. Residues: CATSVVPIMAVRGTEAFF.

The genes are TRBV6-5 and TRBJ1-1; 9 bases fit TRBD1. After removal of 6 bases from V and 4 bases from J, the junction contained 9 bases not matched to a gene. Germline V gene data show CDR1 as MNHEY and CDR2 as SVGAGI. The CDR3 covers 15 residues. The CDR3 DNA reads TGTGCCAGCAGCAAATCCCGGACAGGGGCCACTGAAGCTTTCTTT. It codes for CASSKSRTGATEAFF.

The sample holds a few counts of this clone. The chain joins TRBV7-9 to TRBJ2-1, with a tentative D call TRBD1 (6 bases). The CDR3 runs to 15 residues. Germline-derived CDR1 and CDR2 are SEHNR and FQNEAQ (reference sequence). V was cut by 5 bases and J by 2 bases, with 13 bases left in between. This chain's CDR3 is CASSRDRITYNEQFF. CDR3 bases: TGTGCCAGCAGCCGAGACAGGATTACCTACAATGAGCAGTTCTTC.

V is TRBV9 and J is TRBJ1-2, with D possibly TRBD1 on 5 matching bases. Trimming cost V 4 bases and J 3 bases, with 13 bases left between them. Germline CDR1 is SGDLS and CDR2 is YYNGEE. This CDR3 is 14 amino acids long. The CDR3 is CASSTAGRDYGYTF. CDR3 nucleotides: TGTGCCAGCAGCACTGCAGGGAGGGACTATGGCTACACCTTC.

This rearrangement joins TRBV6-5 to TRBJ1-2; unclear D gene. The V end lost 8 bases, the J end lost 7 bases, and 14 bases lay between the germline ends. The V gene's germline CDR1 is MNHEY and CDR2 SVGAGI. CDR3 size: 12 residues. The CDR3 reads CASGRSGGGYTF. The CDR3 DNA is TGTGCCAGCGGCCGTTCAGGCGGTGGCTACACCTTC.

This chain uses TRBV2 with TRBJ2-1; D call uncertain. The CDR3 totals 14 residues. From germline, CDR1 is SNHLY and CDR2 FYNNEI. Trimming left V 7 bases short and J 0 bases short, with 10 bases between. The CDR3 sequence is CASTDSSSYNEQFF. The CDR3 DNA reads as TGTGCCAGCACTGACTCGAGCTCCTACAATGAGCAGTTCTTC.

This chain uses TRBV3-1 (or the pseudogene TRBV3-2) with TRBJ1-2; D is uncertain. The CDR3 has 13 residues. The V gene's germline CDR1 is LGHDT and CDR2 YNNKEL (reference sequence). The V end lost 4 bases, the J end lost 4 bases, and 10 bases lay between the germline ends. Written as DNA, the CDR3 is TGTGCCAGCAGCCCTGGCAGTCTCTATGGCTACACCTTC. The encoded protein is CASSPGSLYGYTF.

The chain carries TRBV7-9 and TRBJ2-1; D might be TRBD1 or TRBD2, each matching 7 bases. CDR1 SEHNR and CDR2 FQNEAQ come from the germline V gene (reference sequence). The V gene lost 4 bases and the J gene lost 9 bases, with 10 bases spanning the gap. The CDR3 sequence is 12 residues long. The CDR3 sequence is CASSSGGAEQFF. The CDR3 DNA is TGTGCCAGCAGCTCAGGGGGGGCTGAGCAGTTCTTC.

The V gene is TRBV15, the J gene TRBJ1-5; weak D call: TRBD1 (5 bases). Trimming took off 8 bases at V and 8 bases at J, with 13 bases between the two ends. This CDR3 contains 12 residues. Germline V CDR1 and CDR2: LNHNV, YYDKDF (reference sequence). DNA of the CDR3: TGTGCCACCGCGGGGGAGCTAGAGCCCCAGCATTTT. Protein sequence: CATAGELEPQHF. Combining the CDR3 with reference TRBV15 and TRBJ1-5 gives the whole variable domain DAMVIQNPRYQVTQFGKPVTLSCSQTLNHNVMYWYQQKSSQAPKLLFHYYDKDFNNEADTPDNFQSRRPNTSFCFLDIRSPGLGDTAMYLCATAGELEPQHFGDGTRLSIL.

The chain has TRBV27 and TRBJ2-5; 13 positions agree with TRBD2. The J segment lost 5 bases and the V segment lost 5 bases, leaving 11 bases of the junction unmatched. The CDR3 loop spans 17 amino acids. Looked up from germline, CDR1 is MNHEY and CDR2 is SMNVEV (reference sequence). This CDR3 reads CASSPTSGRARGETQYF. CDR3 nucleotides: TGTGCCAGCAGTCCCACTAGCGGGAGGGCCCGGGGGGAGACCCAGTACTTC.

V gene TRBV2 combines with J gene TRBJ2-1; tentative D call: TRBD2 (7 bases). Trimming shortened V by 5 bases and J by 0 bases, and 20 bases separated the two germline ends. The CDR3 is 18 amino acids. Germline CDR1 SNHLY, CDR2 FYNNEI. The chain's CDR3 is CASSLRGGRGSSYNEQFF. CDR3 in DNA: TGTGCCAGCAGTTTAAGGGGGGGACGGGGTTCCTCCTACAATGAGCAGTTCTTC.

V is TRBV5-6 and J is TRBJ2-3; 7 bases match TRBD1. Trimming at V came to 4 bases and at J to 1 base, leaving 6 bases not matched to a gene. This CDR3 is 15 amino acids long. Germline CDR1 is SGHDT and CDR2 is YYEEEE. CDR3 region: CASSPNRGGTDTQYF. The CDR3 bases are TGTGCCAGCAGCCCAAACAGGGGTGGCACAGATACGCAGTATTTT. Using reference TRBV5-6 and TRBJ2-3 for the parts outside the CDR3, the full variable domain is DAGVTQSPTHLIKTRGQQVTLRCSPKSGHDTVSWYQQALGQGPQFIFQYYEEEERQRGNFPDRFSGHQFPNYSSELNVNALLLGDSALYLCASSPNRGGTDTQYFGPGTRLTVL.

This clone was detected only once. V gene TRBV6-5 combines with J gene TRBJ2-5; 8 bases map to TRBD1. The germline V gene encodes CDR1 MNHEY and CDR2 SVGAGI. The CDR3 runs to 14 residues. Unmatched junction bases numbered 6, after V lost 4 bases and J lost 5 bases. The DNA for the CDR3 is TGTGCCAGCAGTTCCGGACAGGGCTGGGAGACCCAGTACTTC. This encodes CASSSGQGWETQYF.

The chain is built from TRBV27 and TRBJ2-1, with 11 bases lining up with TRBD2. V lost 5 bases, J lost 5 bases, and 5 bases stayed unmatched. This CDR3 region has 15 residues. In germline, CDR1 is MNHEY, CDR2 SMNVEV (reference sequence). The CDR3 region has the DNA TGTGCCAGCAGTCACGGGACTAGCGGTCACAATGAGCAGTTCTTC. Translation gives CASSHGTSGHNEQFF.

The chain uses TRBV5-1 and TRBJ2-3; 8 bases match TRBD1. With 4 bases clipped from V and 1 base from J, the junction kept 14 bases outside the gene matches. This CDR3 is 18 amino acids long. Germline V lookup: CDR1 SGHRS, CDR2 YFSETQ. The CDR3, as DNA: TGCGCCAGCAGCAGGTTACAGGGGGTGGCCCTGGGCACAGATACGCAGTATTTT. This codes for CASSRLQGVALGTDTQYF.

This chain uses TRBV6-5 with TRBJ1-1; D is undetermined. V gave up 6 bases and J gave up 11 bases, with 22 bases separating them. This CDR3 contains 14 residues. The germline V gene has CDR1 MNHEY and CDR2 SVGAGI. The CDR3 DNA sequence: TGTGCCAGCAGCCAAATCGGTTCGCGCCCTGGTGCTTTCTTT. Its translation: CASSQIGSRPGAFF.

This clone appeared a single time. V usage is TRBV7-2 and J usage is TRBJ2-5; D gene ambiguous. Germline CDR1 reads SGHTA; CDR2 reads FQGNSA. V dropped 3 bases and J dropped 3 bases, with 11 bases sitting between them. CDR3 size: 14 residues. CDR3 sequence: CASSLHTPKETQYF. The CDR3 bases are TGTGCCAGCAGCTTGCATACCCCTAAAGAGACCCAGTACTTC.

The genes are TRBV6-5 and TRBJ2-1; D gene unclear. The CDR3 contains 12 residues. V lost 0 bases and J lost 6, with 3 bases in between. Looked up from germline, CDR1 is MNHEY and CDR2 is SVGAGI. CDR3 loop: CASSYSRNEQFF. Written as DNA, the CDR3 is TGTGCCAGCAGTTACTCTCGCAATGAGCAGTTCTTC.

The chain joins TRBV6-6 to TRBJ2-3, with D unresolved. V shed 4 bases and J shed 2 bases, with 10 bases lying between them. This CDR3 comprises 14 residues. Germline V gene data show CDR1 as MNHNY and CDR2 as SVGAGI (reference sequence). The chain's CDR3 is CASSSRLNTDTQYF. The CDR3 region has the DNA TGTGCCAGCAGTTCTCGACTCAACACAGATACGCAGTATTTT.

V gene TRBV3-1 (or the pseudogene TRBV3-2) combines with J gene TRBJ2-7; 10 bases are a match to TRBD2. The J segment lost 3 bases and the V segment lost 8 bases, leaving 10 bases of the junction unmatched. Germline CDR1 reads LGHDT; CDR2 reads YNNKEL (reference sequence). The length of the CDR3 is 15 residues. This CDR3 reads CASSHETSGDYEQYF. Here the CDR3 DNA reads TGTGCCAGCTCCCACGAAACTAGCGGGGACTACGAGCAGTACTTC.

The chain joins TRBV6-5 to TRBJ1-2, with 11 nucleotides matching TRBD1. Germline CDR1 MNHEY, CDR2 SVGAGI. CDR3 length equals 12 residues. V lost 11 bases to trimming and J lost 8 bases; unmatched junction nucleotides: 7. In nucleotides, the CDR3 is TGTGCCGGGCTGGACAGGGGGCAAGGCTACACCTTC. Translation gives CAGLDRGQGYTF.

The chain joins TRBV9 to TRBJ2-3; possible D gene TRBD2, 6 bases. CDR3 length: 15 amino acids. Germline CDR1 and CDR2: SGDLS and YYNGEE. The ends were cut back, 3 bases at V and 9 bases at J, with 20 bases in the middle. CDR3 amino acids: CASSAPGTSYGTQYF. CDR3 DNA sequence: TGTGCCAGCAGCGCCCCCGGGACTTCCTATGGCACGCAGTATTTT. The full variable domain, with the rest looked up from reference TRBV9 and TRBJ2-3, is DSGVTQTPKHLITATGQRVTLRCSPRSGDLSVYWYQQSLDQGLQFLIQYYNGEERAKGNILERFSAQQFPDLHSELNLSSLELGDSALYFCASSAPGTSYGTQYFGPGTRLTVL.

Only a few counts were recorded for this clone. V is TRBV7-9 and J is TRBJ2-7, with D possibly being TRBD1 (5 bases). Germline V gene lookup returns CDR1 SEHNR and CDR2 FQNEAQ (reference sequence). This CDR3 is 16 amino acids long. V gave up 4 bases and J gave up 0 bases, with 16 bases separating them. The CDR3 loop reads CASSSPTRVGSYEQYF. CDR3 DNA: TGTGCCAGCAGCTCGCCCACCAGGGTTGGCTCCTACGAGCAGTACTTC.

The rearrangement uses TRBV11-3 and TRBJ2-3; the match to TRBD2 covers 12 bases. The CDR3 is 16 amino acids. Per germline, CDR1 SGHNT and CDR2 YENEEA. J gave up 10 bases and V 0 bases, and 8 bases lay outside the gene matches. Here the CDR3 DNA reads TGTGCCAGCAGCTTAGATTCTCTAGCGGGAGGGCGTGCGCAGTATTTT. It specifies CASSLDSLAGGRAQYF.

This clone was seen just once. V and J are TRBV29-1 and TRBJ2-7, with TRBD2 matching over 8 bases. Trimming removed 1 base from V and 2 bases from J; junction bases left unmatched: 7. Germline-derived CDR1 and CDR2 are SQVTM and ANQGSEA. The CDR3 is 15 amino acids. The CDR3 DNA sequence: TGCAGCGTTGAAGTTCAGGGACTAGGGGCCTACGAGCAGTACTTC. Its translation is CSVEVQGLGAYEQYF.

V is TRBV7-9 and J is TRBJ1-1; D is ambiguous. V was pared by 6 bases and J by 4 bases, with 6 bases between. The germline V gene encodes CDR1 SEHNR and CDR2 FQNEAQ (reference sequence). There are 11 residues in the CDR3. The CDR3 spells CASRRVTEAFF. The CDR3 DNA sequence: TGTGCCAGCAGACGGGTCACTGAAGCTTTCTTT.

This sequence joins TRBV7-9 and TRBJ1-5; D not certain. Germline loops: CDR1 SEHNR, CDR2 FQNEAQ (reference sequence). The CDR3 sequence is 16 residues long. V lost 1 base to trimming and J lost 0 bases, with 10 bases between them. In DNA form, the CDR3 reads TGTGCCAGCAGCTTAGGCGGGCAATATAGCAATCAGCCCCAGCATTTT. Its translation: CASSLGGQYSNQPQHF. The full variable domain, completed using reference TRBV7-9 and TRBJ1-5, is DTGVSQNPRHKITKRGQNVTFRCDPISEHNRLYWYRQTLGQGPEFLTYFQNEAQLEKSRLLSDRFSAERPKGSFSTLEIQRTEQGDSAMYLCASSLGGQYSNQPQHFGDGTRLSIL.

This chain connects TRBV7-9 to TRBJ2-3, with 16 positions matching TRBD2. The ends lost 5 bases at V and 2 bases at J; junction bases unmatched: 10. The germline CDR1 and CDR2 sequences are SEHNR and FQNEAQ (reference sequence). The CDR3 runs 19 residues. Written as DNA, the CDR3 is TGTGCCAGCAGCCCTCCGGGACTAGCGGGAGGGCGGGACACAGATACGCAGTATTTT. Its translation is CASSPPGLAGGRDTDTQYF.

The chain has TRBV7-2 and TRBJ2-7; D is unclear. Germline CDR1 is SGHTA and CDR2 is FQGNSA. This CDR3 is built from 13 residues. Trimming stripped 4 bases from V and 2 bases from J, with 9 bases between. The chain's CDR3 is CASSSDSTYEQYF. CDR3 nucleotide sequence: TGTGCCAGCAGCTCCGACTCGACCTACGAGCAGTACTTC.

The rearrangement uses TRBV19 and TRBJ1-1; 7 bases map to TRBD1. This CDR3 is built from 13 residues. With 4 bases clipped from V and 11 bases from J, the junction kept 10 bases outside the gene matches. The germline gives CDR1 LNHDA, CDR2 SQIVND (reference sequence). The CDR3 here is CASSTGTAIGAFF. The CDR3 bases are TGTGCCAGTAGTACCGGGACAGCCATAGGGGCTTTCTTT.